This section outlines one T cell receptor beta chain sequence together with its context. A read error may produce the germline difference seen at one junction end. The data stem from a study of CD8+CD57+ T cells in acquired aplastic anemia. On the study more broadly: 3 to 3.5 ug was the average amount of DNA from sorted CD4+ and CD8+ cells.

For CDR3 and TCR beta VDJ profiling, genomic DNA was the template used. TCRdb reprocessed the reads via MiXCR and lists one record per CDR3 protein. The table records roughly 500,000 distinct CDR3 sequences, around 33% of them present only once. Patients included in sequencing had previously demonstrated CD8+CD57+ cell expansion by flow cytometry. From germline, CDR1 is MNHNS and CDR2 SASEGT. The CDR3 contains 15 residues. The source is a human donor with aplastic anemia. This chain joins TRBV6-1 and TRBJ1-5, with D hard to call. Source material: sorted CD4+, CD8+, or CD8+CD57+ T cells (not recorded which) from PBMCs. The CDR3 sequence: CASSDRTGGNQPRHF. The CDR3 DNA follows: TGTGCCAGCAGTGATAGGACGGGTGGGAATCAGCCCCGGCATTTT.